The present T cell receptor (beta chain) was sequenced within a study of blood T cells in healthy people across ages. The use of a sample-barcoded 5' primer and a J-beta primer mix characterized a second PCR of roughly 7 to 12 cycles. Using its own MiXCR run on the 5' RACE reads, TCRdb lists one record per CDR3 protein. This table holds some 1,800,000 distinct CDR3 sequences, 39% found once. This CDR3 is 14 amino acids long. CDR1 and CDR2 from the germline V gene are LGHNA and YNFKEQ. V lost 1 base, J lost 3 bases, and 10 bases lay in between. The clonotype comes from a human donor in good health. Sequencing was carried out using blood. V usage is TRBV4-2 and J usage is TRBJ2-7; D gene ambiguous. CDR3 DNA sequence: TGTGCCAGCAGCCAAGCTCTACAGAGCTACGAGCAGTACTTC. It yields the protein CASSQALQSYEQYF.